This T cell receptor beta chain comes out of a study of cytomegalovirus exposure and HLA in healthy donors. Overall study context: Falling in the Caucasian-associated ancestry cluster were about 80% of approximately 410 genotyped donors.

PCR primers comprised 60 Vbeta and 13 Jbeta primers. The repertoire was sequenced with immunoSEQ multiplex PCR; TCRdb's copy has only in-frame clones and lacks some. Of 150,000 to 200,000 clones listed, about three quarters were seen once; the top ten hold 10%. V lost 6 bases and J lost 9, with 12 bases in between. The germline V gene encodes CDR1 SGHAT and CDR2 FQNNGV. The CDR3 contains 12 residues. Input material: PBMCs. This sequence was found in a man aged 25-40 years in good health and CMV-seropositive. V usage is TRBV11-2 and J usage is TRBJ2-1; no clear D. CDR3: CASSRLVGEQFF. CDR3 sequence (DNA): TGTGCCAGCAGTCGACTCGTCGGTGAGCAGTTCTTC.